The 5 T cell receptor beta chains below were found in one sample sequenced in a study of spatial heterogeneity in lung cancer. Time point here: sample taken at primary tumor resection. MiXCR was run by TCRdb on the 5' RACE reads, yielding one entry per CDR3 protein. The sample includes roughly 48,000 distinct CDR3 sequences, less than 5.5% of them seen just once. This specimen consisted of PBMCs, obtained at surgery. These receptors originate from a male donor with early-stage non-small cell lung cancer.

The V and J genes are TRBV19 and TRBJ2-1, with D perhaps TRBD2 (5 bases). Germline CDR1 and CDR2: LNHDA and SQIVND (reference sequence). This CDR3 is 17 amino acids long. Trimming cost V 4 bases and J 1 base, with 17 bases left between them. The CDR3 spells CASSTSSYRASYNEQFF. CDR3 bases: TGTGCCAGTAGTACCTCTAGCTACCGAGCGTCCTACAATGAGCAGTTCTTC.

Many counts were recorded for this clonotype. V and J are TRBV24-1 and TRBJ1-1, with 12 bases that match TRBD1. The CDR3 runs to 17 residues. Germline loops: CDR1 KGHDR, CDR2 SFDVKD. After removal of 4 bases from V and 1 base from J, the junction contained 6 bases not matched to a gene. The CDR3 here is CATSEGRDRGPNTEAFF. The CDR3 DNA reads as TGTGCCACCAGTGAGGGCCGGGACAGGGGGCCGAACACTGAAGCTTTCTTT.

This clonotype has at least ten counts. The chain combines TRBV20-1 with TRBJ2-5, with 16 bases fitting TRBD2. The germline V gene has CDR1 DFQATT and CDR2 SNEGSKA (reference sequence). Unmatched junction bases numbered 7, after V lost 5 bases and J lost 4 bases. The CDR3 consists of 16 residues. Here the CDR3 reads CSASSGTSGRVETQYF. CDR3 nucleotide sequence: TGCAGTGCTTCCTCCGGGACTAGCGGGAGGGTAGAGACCCAGTACTTC.

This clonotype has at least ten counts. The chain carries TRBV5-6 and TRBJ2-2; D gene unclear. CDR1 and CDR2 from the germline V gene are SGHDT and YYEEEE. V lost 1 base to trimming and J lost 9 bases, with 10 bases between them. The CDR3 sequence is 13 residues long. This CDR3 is CASSLTAHRELFF. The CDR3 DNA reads TGTGCCAGCAGCTTGACAGCACACCGGGAGCTGTTTTTT.

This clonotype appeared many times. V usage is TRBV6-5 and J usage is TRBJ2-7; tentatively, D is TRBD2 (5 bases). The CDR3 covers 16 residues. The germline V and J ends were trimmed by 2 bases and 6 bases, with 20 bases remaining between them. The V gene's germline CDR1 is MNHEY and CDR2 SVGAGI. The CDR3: CASSYLPGERLSEQYF. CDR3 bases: TGTGCCAGCAGTTACCTTCCCGGGGAGCGGCTCTCCGAGCAGTACTTC.